This is a list of T cell receptor beta chains from one sample in a study of blood T cell repertoires in COVID-19. Sequenced by immunoSEQ multiplex PCR; TCRdb stores in-frame clones only, minus some. This sample has roughly 250,000 clones, with approximately 87% found just once. Sequencing was performed on peripheral blood. These receptors were obtained from a human donor in a cohort sampled during active COVID-19. Both conserved end residues are part of each CDR3. Each record gives: D gene, clone size, J gene, V gene, CDR3 DNA, CDR3 protein. The D gene is left open where the match is weak. The listing skips clone size in some rows; elsewhere it reads once, few, many or a size class.

d_call: TRBD1
clone_size: NA
j_call: TRBJ1-3
v_call: TRBV6-5
cdr3_nt: TGTGCCAGCAGCCTGGACAGGCGCTCTGGAAACACCATATATTTT
cdr3_aa: CASSLDRRSGNTIYF

d_call: NA
clone_size: once
j_call: TRBJ2-5
v_call: TRBV29-1
cdr3_nt: TGCAGCGTTGAAGTGAGCGCCGCTTTACAAGAGACCCAGTACTTC
cdr3_aa: CSVEVSAALQETQYF

d_call: TRBD1
clone_size: NA
j_call: TRBJ2-2
v_call: TRBV5-1
cdr3_nt: TGCGCCAGCAGCTTGGGCGACAGGGGGCGTTTTCCCGGGGAGCTGTTTTTT
cdr3_aa: CASSLGDRGRFPGELFF

d_call: TRBD1
clone_size: NA
j_call: TRBJ1-5
v_call: TRBV6-5
cdr3_nt: TGTGCCAGCAGTTCTACAGGGGGCAGGGGCAATCAGCCCCAGCATTTT
cdr3_aa: CASSSTGGRGNQPQHF

d_call: TRBD1
clone_size: NA
j_call: TRBJ1-2
v_call: TRBV6-5
cdr3_nt: TGTGCCAGCAGTTACTCGACAGGGTGGGCCTATGGCTACACCTTC
cdr3_aa: CASSYSTGWAYGYTF

d_call: TRBD1
clone_size: NA
j_call: TRBJ1-2
v_call: TRBV6-4
cdr3_nt: TGTGCCAGCAGTGTTATAAGGACAGGGACCCTCTACTATGGCTACACCTTC
cdr3_aa: CASSVIRTGTLYYGYTF

d_call: NA
clone_size: NA
j_call: TRBJ1-1
v_call: TRBV5-5
cdr3_nt: TGTGCCAGCAGCCCACACTGGACAGAAGTGAACACTGAAGCTTTCTTT
cdr3_aa: CASSPHWTEVNTEAFF

d_call: NA
clone_size: NA
j_call: TRBJ2-1
v_call: TRBV11-3
cdr3_nt: TGTGCCAGCAGCCAGGGGCCTAGCTCCTACAATGAGCAGTTCTTC
cdr3_aa: CASSQGPSSYNEQFF

d_call: TRBD2
clone_size: once
j_call: TRBJ2-5
v_call: TRBV5-1
cdr3_nt: TGCGCCAGCAGCCCGGTCGGGGGGGGCGAGACCCAGTACTTC
cdr3_aa: CASSPVGGGETQYF

d_call: NA
clone_size: NA
j_call: TRBJ1-5
v_call: TRBV6-5
cdr3_nt: TGTGCCAGCAGACCTTCCGTAGCGGAGCCCCAGCATTTT
cdr3_aa: CASRPSVAEPQHF

d_call: NA
clone_size: NA
j_call: TRBJ2-7
v_call: TRBV11-2
cdr3_nt: TGTGCCAGCAGCTTGGATACTAGATCCTACGAGCAGTACTTC
cdr3_aa: CASSLDTRSYEQYF

d_call: NA
clone_size: NA
j_call: TRBJ1-2
v_call: TRBV6-2/TRBV6-3
cdr3_nt: TGTGCCAGCAGTTACTCGTCGGATGGTGGGGGCCACACCTTC
cdr3_aa: CASSYSSDGGGHTF

d_call: NA
clone_size: NA
j_call: TRBJ1-6
v_call: TRBV9
cdr3_nt: TGTGCCAGCAGCGTCACCAACGGGAATTCACCCCTCCACTTT
cdr3_aa: CASSVTNGNSPLHF

d_call: TRBD2
clone_size: NA
j_call: TRBJ2-7
v_call: TRBV6-5
cdr3_nt: TGTGCCAGCAGAAGACTAGCGGGAGGAGCCTACGAGCAGTACTTC
cdr3_aa: CASRRLAGGAYEQYF

d_call: NA
clone_size: once
j_call: TRBJ1-3
v_call: TRBV6-5
cdr3_nt: TGTGCCAGCCTCGGGACTCCTGGAAACACCATATATTTT
cdr3_aa: CASLGTPGNTIYF

d_call: NA
clone_size: NA
j_call: TRBJ1-3
v_call: TRBV6-5
cdr3_nt: TGTGCCAGCACCGCGGGCCGCGGCGCTGGAAACACCATATATTTT
cdr3_aa: CASTAGRGAGNTIYF

d_call: TRBD1
clone_size: few
j_call: TRBJ1-2
v_call: TRBV28
cdr3_nt: TGTGCCAGCAGCCAACAGGGGCCGATCTATGGCTACACCTTC
cdr3_aa: CASSQQGPIYGYTF

d_call: TRBD1
clone_size: NA
j_call: TRBJ1-1
v_call: TRBV6-6
cdr3_nt: TGTGCCAGCAGTCCCATTGGACAGGGCGCTTTCTTT
cdr3_aa: CASSPIGQGAFF

d_call: NA
clone_size: few
j_call: TRBJ1-1
v_call: TRBV12-3/TRBV12-4
cdr3_nt: TGTGCCAGCAGTTGGACAGCAAACACTGAAGCTTTCTTT
cdr3_aa: CASSWTANTEAFF

d_call: NA
clone_size: NA
j_call: TRBJ1-1
v_call: TRBV6-2/TRBV6-3
cdr3_nt: TGTGCCAGCAGTTCCACAGGGATGAACACTGAAGCTTTCTTT
cdr3_aa: CASSSTGMNTEAFF

d_call: TRBD2
clone_size: NA
j_call: TRBJ2-3
v_call: TRBV10-3
cdr3_nt: TGTGCCATCAGTGAGTCAAAGGGAGGGGGCACAGATACGCAGTATTTT
cdr3_aa: CAISESKGGGTDTQYF

d_call: NA
clone_size: NA
j_call: TRBJ1-2
v_call: TRBV10-3
cdr3_nt: TGTGCCATCAGTGAGTCGTTGTCGAACTATGGCTACACCTTC
cdr3_aa: CAISESLSNYGYTF

d_call: NA
clone_size: NA
j_call: TRBJ2-7
v_call: TRBV6-2/TRBV6-3
cdr3_nt: TGTGCCAGCAGTTACCGGGGTACCCTATCCTACGAGCAGTACTTC
cdr3_aa: CASSYRGTLSYEQYF

d_call: TRBD2
clone_size: NA
j_call: TRBJ2-5
v_call: TRBV11-2
cdr3_nt: TGTGCCAGCAGCCCGACTAGCGGGAGCGAGACCCAGTACTTC
cdr3_aa: CASSPTSGSETQYF

d_call: NA
clone_size: NA
j_call: TRBJ1-1
v_call: TRBV28
cdr3_nt: TGTGCCAGCAGTTGGGCGAACACTGAAGCTTTCTTT
cdr3_aa: CASSWANTEAFF

d_call: TRBD1
clone_size: once
j_call: TRBJ2-1
v_call: TRBV13
cdr3_nt: TGTGCCAGCAGCCACCACGGACAGGGGAAGCGCGGTGAGCAGTTCTTC
cdr3_aa: CASSHHGQGKRGEQFF

d_call: TRBD1
clone_size: NA
j_call: TRBJ1-1
v_call: TRBV9
cdr3_nt: TGTGCCAGCAGCGCCACAGGGGGGACTGAAGCTTTCTTT
cdr3_aa: CASSATGGTEAFF

d_call: NA
clone_size: NA
j_call: TRBJ2-3
v_call: TRBV7-2
cdr3_nt: TGTGCCAGCAGCAACTCCGGCACAGATACGCAGTATTTT
cdr3_aa: CASSNSGTDTQYF

d_call: TRBD1
clone_size: once
j_call: TRBJ1-1
v_call: TRBV28
cdr3_nt: TGTGCCAGCAGCCCTAGGACAGGGAGGATCACTGAAGCTTTCTTT
cdr3_aa: CASSPRTGRITEAFF

d_call: TRBD1
clone_size: NA
j_call: TRBJ2-1
v_call: TRBV27
cdr3_nt: TGTGCCAGCAGCCCCCAGGGGGACGTCCCTTACAATGAGCAGTTCTTC
cdr3_aa: CASSPQGDVPYNEQFF

d_call: TRBD1
clone_size: NA
j_call: TRBJ2-5
v_call: TRBV5-1
cdr3_nt: TGCGCCAGCAGCCGGACAGGGGGCAGTGAGACCCAGTACTTC
cdr3_aa: CASSRTGGSETQYF

d_call: NA
clone_size: NA
j_call: TRBJ1-3
v_call: TRBV15
cdr3_nt: TGTGCCACCAGCTTGCGACGGGGAAGCACCATATATTTT
cdr3_aa: CATSLRRGSTIYF

d_call: NA
clone_size: NA
j_call: TRBJ2-1
v_call: TRBV5-1
cdr3_nt: TGCGCCAGCAGTCCCGACAGTTACAATGAGCAGTTCTTC
cdr3_aa: CASSPDSYNEQFF

d_call: NA
clone_size: NA
j_call: TRBJ1-3
v_call: TRBV7-3
cdr3_nt: TGTGCCAGCAGCCCGGGGGGAAGCTCTGGAAACACCATATATTTT
cdr3_aa: CASSPGGSSGNTIYF

d_call: NA
clone_size: NA
j_call: TRBJ1-5
v_call: TRBV7-2
cdr3_nt: TGTGCCAGCAGCTTAGTGAGTGGTCAGCCCCAGCATTTT
cdr3_aa: CASSLVSGQPQHF

d_call: TRBD1
clone_size: NA
j_call: TRBJ1-3
v_call: TRBV18
cdr3_nt: TGTGCCAGCTCACCCGGACAGGTCGCGTCTGGAAACACCATATATTTT
cdr3_aa: CASSPGQVASGNTIYF

d_call: TRBD1
clone_size: once
j_call: TRBJ2-7
v_call: TRBV28
cdr3_nt: TGTGCCAGCAGTTCGTTCGTCGGGGACAGGGCCTTC
cdr3_aa: CASSSFVGDRAF

d_call: NA
clone_size: NA
j_call: TRBJ2-1
v_call: TRBV9
cdr3_nt: TGTGCCAGCAGCCCCGAGGCCTCCTACAATGAGCAGTTCTTC
cdr3_aa: CASSPEASYNEQFF

d_call: NA
clone_size: NA
j_call: TRBJ1-2
v_call: TRBV6-6
cdr3_nt: TGTGCCAGCAGGAATGACATATTTAACTATGGCTACACCTTC
cdr3_aa: CASRNDIFNYGYTF

d_call: TRBD2
clone_size: NA
j_call: TRBJ2-5
v_call: TRBV7-9
cdr3_nt: TGTGCCAGCACCCCGCCAGGACTAGCGGTAGAGACCCAGTACTTC
cdr3_aa: CASTPPGLAVETQYF

d_call: NA
clone_size: NA
j_call: TRBJ2-1
v_call: TRBV2
cdr3_nt: TGTGCCAGCAGAGCAGGGGTCCATTACAATGAGCAGTTCTTC
cdr3_aa: CASRAGVHYNEQFF

d_call: NA
clone_size: NA
j_call: TRBJ1-1
v_call: TRBV12-3/TRBV12-4
cdr3_nt: TGTGCCAGCACCACGACAGTGAACACTGAAGCTTTCTTT
cdr3_aa: CASTTTVNTEAFF